This T cell receptor beta chain originates from a study of T cell responses to AZD1222 COVID-19 vaccine listed by TCRdb under 2021. Some background on the complete study: Because spike-specific TCR depth and breadth did not differ between the two schedules, AZD1222 recipients who got a second dose at roughly 4 weeks were pooled with those who got a second dose at roughly 12 weeks. TCR sequencing covered 233 trial participants: 207 given two doses of AZD1222 and 26 given two doses of MenACWY control vaccine. Trial participants were enrolled into age subgroups of 18-55, 56-69 and 70-plus years, which contained around 150, 29 and 61 TCR-sequenced participants, respectively. What the work shows at the level of the full study, not this receptor alone: Because no day 14 peak-response samples were available, repertoires were characterized only after the peak T cell response. Nearly half of unique spike-specific TCRs reportedly recognized epitopes outside regions mutated in the B.1.351 and B.1.1.7 variants. After two AZD1222 doses, spike-specific TCR breadth and depth were significantly higher than at day 0 and than in MenACWY recipients. Most participants were white British and females outnumbered males, and the authors suggested that clonal diversity may have been underestimated. Conclusions about previously exposed vaccinees are limited, since just 6 or 7 AZD1222 recipients were seropositive for SARS-CoV-2 at baseline. In the small 56-69-year group, the increase in depth fell short of significance, most likely because of low power. The whole spike protein was spanned by vaccine-associated CD4 TCRs, and dominant responses were seen in regions 160-218 and 743-854.

CDR1 SEHNR and CDR2 FQNEAQ were looked up in the germline V gene (reference sequence). Reading from cysteine to phenylalanine, the CDR3 counts 13 amino acids. The only DNA kept is the CDR3, 39 bases in frame from the first base. Germline trimming amounts to 5 bases on V and 1 base on J, with 1 as the count of junction bases outside the gene matches. The time point label here, explained by the study, means: baseline before first vaccination. Vaccinee samples came from UK trials COV001 and COV002, including a single-blind randomized controlled phase 2/3 trial of AZD1222 (ChAdOx1 nCoV-19) in healthy adults. For TCRbeta chain sequencing, PBMC samples were collected from trial participants at day 0 and at day 28 after the second dose. The CDR3 regions of human TCRbeta chains were analyzed by immunosequencing. As for the original processing: TCRs in the repertoires were matched against a reference library of SARS-CoV-2-specific TCRs that had been generated with the MIRA antigen-specificity platform. Breadth meant the fraction of unique TCRs that were SARS-CoV-2-associated, whereas depth meant the fraction of total T cells that were SARS-CoV-2-associated. Each spike-specific TCR was assigned to its reactive spike region and to a CD4 or CD8 class using the MIRA data. Log10-transformed breadth and depth values were compared by one-way ANOVA with Sidak's multiple comparisons tests. Imported from immuneACCESS, the table was reduced by TCRdb to in-frame sequences with V and J called. These copies leave out some clones; in studies compared against another copy, an unresolved V gene accounts for under half, and the cause of the remainder is not known. V and J calls and clone size follow that table, whereas D and trimming were derived from the DNA. This sample holds fewer than 110,000 clones; approximately 89% were observed only once. The ten largest clones add up to 20% to 25% of the sample.

Turning to this clone: The antigen it binds to is not known. Base qualities are not recorded, but no much larger clone differs from it by a single base.

This sequence originates from an adult in good health. Source: peripheral blood, taken on day 0 of AZD1222 vaccination. The V and J genes are TRBV7-9 and TRBJ1-1, with 7 junctional bases fitting TRBD1. At the DNA level, the sequence is TGTGCCAGCAGCCGACAGGGGAACACTGAAGCTTTCTTT. Its amino acids are CASSRQGNTEAFF.